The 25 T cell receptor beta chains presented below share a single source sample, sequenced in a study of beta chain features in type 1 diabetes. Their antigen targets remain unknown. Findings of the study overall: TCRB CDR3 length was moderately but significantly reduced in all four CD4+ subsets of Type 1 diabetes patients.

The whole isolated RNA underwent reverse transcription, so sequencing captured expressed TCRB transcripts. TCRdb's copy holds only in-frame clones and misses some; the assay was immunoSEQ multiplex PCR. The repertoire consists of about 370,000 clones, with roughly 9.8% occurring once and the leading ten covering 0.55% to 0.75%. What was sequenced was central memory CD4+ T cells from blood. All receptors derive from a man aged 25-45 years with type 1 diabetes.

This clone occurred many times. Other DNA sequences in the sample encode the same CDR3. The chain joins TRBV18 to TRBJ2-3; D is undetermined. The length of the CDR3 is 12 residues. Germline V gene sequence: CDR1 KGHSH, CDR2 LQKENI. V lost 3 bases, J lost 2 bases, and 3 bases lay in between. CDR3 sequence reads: CASSPYTDTQYF. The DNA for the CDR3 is TGTGCCAGCTCACCCTACACAGATACGCAGTATTTT.

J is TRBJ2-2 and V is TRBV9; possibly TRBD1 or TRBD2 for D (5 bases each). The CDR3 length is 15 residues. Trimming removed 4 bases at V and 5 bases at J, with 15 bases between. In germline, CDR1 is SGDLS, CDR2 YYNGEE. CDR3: CASSRQSWGTGELFF. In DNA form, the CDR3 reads TGTGCCAGCAGCCGACAATCGTGGGGGACCGGGGAGCTGTTTTTT. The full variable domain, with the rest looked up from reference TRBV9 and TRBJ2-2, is DSGVTQTPKHLITATGQRVTLRCSPRSGDLSVYWYQQSLDQGLQFLIQYYNGEERAKGNILERFSAQQFPDLHSELNLSSLELGDSALYFCASSRQSWGTGELFFGEGSRLTVL.

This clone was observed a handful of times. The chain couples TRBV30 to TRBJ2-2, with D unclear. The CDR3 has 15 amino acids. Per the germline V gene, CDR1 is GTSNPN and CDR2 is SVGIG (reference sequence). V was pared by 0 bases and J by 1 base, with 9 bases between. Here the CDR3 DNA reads TGTGCCTGGAGTGTACGACTCCTGAACACCGGGGAGCTGTTTTTT. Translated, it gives CAWSVRLLNTGELFF. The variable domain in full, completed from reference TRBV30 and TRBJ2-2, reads SQTIHQWPATLVQPVGSPLSLECTVEGTSNPNLYWYRQAAGRGLQLLFYSVGIGQISSEVPQNLSASRPQDRQFILSSKKLLLSDSGFYLCAWSVRLLNTGELFFGEGSRLTVL.

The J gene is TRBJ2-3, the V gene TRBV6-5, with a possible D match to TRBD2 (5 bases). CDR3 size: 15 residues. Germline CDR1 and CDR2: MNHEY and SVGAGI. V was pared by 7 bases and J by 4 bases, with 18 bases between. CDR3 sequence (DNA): TGTGCCAGCAAAATAAATGCGGGTGGCTCAGATACGCAGTATTTT. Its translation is CASKINAGGSDTQYF.

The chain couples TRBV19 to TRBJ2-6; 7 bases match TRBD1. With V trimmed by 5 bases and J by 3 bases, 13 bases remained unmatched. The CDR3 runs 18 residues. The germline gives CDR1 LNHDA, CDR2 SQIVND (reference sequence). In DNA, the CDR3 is TGTGCCAGTAGTTCCCCGACAGGGACCTGGGATGGGGCCAACGTCCTGACTTTC. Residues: CASSSPTGTWDGANVLTF. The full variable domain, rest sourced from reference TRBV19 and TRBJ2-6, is DGGITQSPKYLFRKEGQNVTLSCEQNLNHDAMYWYRQDPGQGLRLIYYSQIVNDFQKGDIAEGYSVSREKKESFPLTVTSAQKNPTAFYLCASSSPTGTWDGANVLTFGAGSRLTVL.

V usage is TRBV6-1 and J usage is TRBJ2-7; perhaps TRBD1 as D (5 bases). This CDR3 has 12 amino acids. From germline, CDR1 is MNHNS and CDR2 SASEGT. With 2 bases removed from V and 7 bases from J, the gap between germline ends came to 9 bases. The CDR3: CASSERGPEQYF. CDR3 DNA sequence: TGTGCCAGCAGTGAAAGGGGCCCTGAGCAGTACTTC.

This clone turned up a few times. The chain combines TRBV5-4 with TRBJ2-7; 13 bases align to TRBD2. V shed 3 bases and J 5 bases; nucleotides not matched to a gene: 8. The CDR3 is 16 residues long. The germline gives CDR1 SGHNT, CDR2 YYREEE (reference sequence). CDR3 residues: CASSSRLAGGSDEQYF. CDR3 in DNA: TGTGCCAGCAGCTCCCGACTAGCGGGAGGATCGGACGAGCAGTACTTC.

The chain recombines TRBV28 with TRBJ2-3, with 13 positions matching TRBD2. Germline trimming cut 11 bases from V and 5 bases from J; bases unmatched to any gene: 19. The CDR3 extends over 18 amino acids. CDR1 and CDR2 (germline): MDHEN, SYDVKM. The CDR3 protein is CAAPRTSGRTTFGDTQYF. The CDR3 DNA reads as TGTGCCGCACCCCGGACTAGCGGGAGAACAACTTTTGGAGATACGCAGTATTTT.

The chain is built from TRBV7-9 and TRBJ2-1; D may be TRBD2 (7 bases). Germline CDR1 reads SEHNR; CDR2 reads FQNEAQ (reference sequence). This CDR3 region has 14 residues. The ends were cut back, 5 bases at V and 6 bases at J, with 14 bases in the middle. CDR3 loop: CASSEYRGGNEQFF. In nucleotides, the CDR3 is TGTGCCAGCAGCGAGTATAGGGGGGGCAATGAGCAGTTCTTC. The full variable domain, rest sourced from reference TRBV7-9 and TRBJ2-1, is DTGVSQNPRHKITKRGQNVTFRCDPISEHNRLYWYRQTLGQGPEFLTYFQNEAQLEKSRLLSDRFSAERPKGSFSTLEIQRTEQGDSAMYLCASSEYRGGNEQFFGPGTRLTVL.

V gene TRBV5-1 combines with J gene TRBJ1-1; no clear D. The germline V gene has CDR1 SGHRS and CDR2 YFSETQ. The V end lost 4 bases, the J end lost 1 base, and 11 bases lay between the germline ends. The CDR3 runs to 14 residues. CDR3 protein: CASSDPGKNTEAFF. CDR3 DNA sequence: TGCGCCAGCAGCGACCCGGGGAAGAACACTGAAGCTTTCTTT.

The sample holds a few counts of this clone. DNA of the CDR3: TGTGCCAGTACGAGGGTAGGGGGCTACACCTTC. This encodes CASTRVGGYTF. The chain couples TRBV6-5 to TRBJ1-2, with D unclear. Per the germline V gene, CDR1 is MNHEY and CDR2 is SVGAGI. This CDR3 region has 11 residues. V lost 9 bases to trimming and J lost 8 bases, with 13 bases between them.

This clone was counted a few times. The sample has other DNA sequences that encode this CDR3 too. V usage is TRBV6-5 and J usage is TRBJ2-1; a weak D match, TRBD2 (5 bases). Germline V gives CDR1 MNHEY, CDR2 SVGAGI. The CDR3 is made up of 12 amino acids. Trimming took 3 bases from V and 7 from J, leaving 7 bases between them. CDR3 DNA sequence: TGTGCCAGCAGTTATTCGGGAAATGAGCAGTTCTTC. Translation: CASSYSGNEQFF.

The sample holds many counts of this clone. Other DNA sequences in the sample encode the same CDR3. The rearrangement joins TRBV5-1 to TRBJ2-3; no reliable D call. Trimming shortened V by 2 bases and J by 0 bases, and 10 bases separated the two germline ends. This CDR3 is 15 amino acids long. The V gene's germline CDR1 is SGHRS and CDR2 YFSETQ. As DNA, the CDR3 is TGCGCCAGCAGCTTAGGACGGCCCAGCACAGATACGCAGTATTTT. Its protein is CASSLGRPSTDTQYF.

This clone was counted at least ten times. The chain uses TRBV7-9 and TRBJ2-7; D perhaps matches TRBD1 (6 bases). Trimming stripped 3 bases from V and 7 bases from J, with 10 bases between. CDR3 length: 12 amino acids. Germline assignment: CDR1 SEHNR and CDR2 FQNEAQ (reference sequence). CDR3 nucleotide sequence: TGTGCCAGCAGCTTCGATCAGGGGGAGCAGTACTTC. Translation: CASSFDQGEQYF.

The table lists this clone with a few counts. CDR3 sequence reads: CAWRFRGTGLHEQYF. The CDR3 DNA follows: TGTGCCTGGAGATTCCGGGGGACAGGGTTGCACGAGCAGTACTTC. The chain has TRBV30 and TRBJ2-7, with TRBD1 matching 9 bases. J was trimmed by 5 bases and V by 3 bases; bases with no gene match: 11. This CDR3 comprises 15 residues. Germline values: CDR1 GTSNPN, CDR2 SVGIG (reference sequence).

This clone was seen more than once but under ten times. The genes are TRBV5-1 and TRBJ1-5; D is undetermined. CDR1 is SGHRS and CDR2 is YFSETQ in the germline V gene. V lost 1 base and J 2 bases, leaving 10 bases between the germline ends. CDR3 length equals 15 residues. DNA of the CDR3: TGCGCCAGCAGCTTGCAAGGGTTGGGCAATCAGCCCCAGCATTTT. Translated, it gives CASSLQGLGNQPQHF.

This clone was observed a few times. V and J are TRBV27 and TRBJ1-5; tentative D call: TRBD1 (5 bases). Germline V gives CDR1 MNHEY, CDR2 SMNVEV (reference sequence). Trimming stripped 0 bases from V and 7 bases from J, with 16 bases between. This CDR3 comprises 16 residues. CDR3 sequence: CASSLSIGGEGQPQHF. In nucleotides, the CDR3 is TGTGCCAGCAGTTTATCGATTGGCGGGGAGGGGCAGCCCCAGCATTTT.

As DNA, the CDR3 is TGCGCCAGCAGTGACACGCAGGGTAGTCAAGAGACCCAGTACTTC. It encodes CASSDTQGSQETQYF. The J gene is TRBJ2-5, the V gene TRBV10-2; a weak D match, TRBD1 (5 bases). Germline-derived CDR1 and CDR2 are WSHSY and SAAADI. This CDR3 has 15 amino acids. The V gene lost 3 bases and the J gene lost 2 bases, with 13 bases spanning the gap.

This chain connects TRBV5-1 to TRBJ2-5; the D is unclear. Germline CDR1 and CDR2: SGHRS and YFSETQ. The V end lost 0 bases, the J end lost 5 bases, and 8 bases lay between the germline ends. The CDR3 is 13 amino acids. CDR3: CASSLEGQETQYF. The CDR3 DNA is TGCGCCAGCAGCTTGGAAGGGCAGGAGACCCAGTACTTC.

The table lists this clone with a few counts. CDR3 sequence (DNA): TGTGCCAGCAGTTTATCCCCTAGCGGGAGCCAAGAGACCCAGTACTTC. Amino acid sequence: CASSLSPSGSQETQYF. The chain joins TRBV28 to TRBJ2-5, with 10 nucleotides matching TRBD2. After removal of 1 base from V and 1 base from J, the junction contained 3 bases not matched to a gene. In germline, CDR1 is MDHEN, CDR2 SYDVKM. This CDR3 has 16 residues.

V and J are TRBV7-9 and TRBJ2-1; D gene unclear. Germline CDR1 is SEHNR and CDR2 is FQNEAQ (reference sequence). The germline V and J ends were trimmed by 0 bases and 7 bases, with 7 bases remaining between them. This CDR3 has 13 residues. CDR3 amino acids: CASSLAAGNEQFF. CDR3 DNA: TGTGCCAGCAGCTTAGCTGCCGGGAATGAGCAGTTCTTC.

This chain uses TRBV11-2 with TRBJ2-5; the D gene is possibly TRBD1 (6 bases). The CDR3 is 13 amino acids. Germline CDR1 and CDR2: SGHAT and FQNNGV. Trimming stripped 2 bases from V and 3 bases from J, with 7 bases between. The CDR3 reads CASSLSGEETQYF. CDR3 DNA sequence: TGTGCCAGCAGCTTATCAGGGGAAGAGACCCAGTACTTC.

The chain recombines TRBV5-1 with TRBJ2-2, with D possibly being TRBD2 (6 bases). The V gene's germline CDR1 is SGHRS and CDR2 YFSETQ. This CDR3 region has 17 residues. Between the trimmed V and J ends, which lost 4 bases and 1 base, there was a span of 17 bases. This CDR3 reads CASSPSGGGMNTGELFF. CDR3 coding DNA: TGCGCCAGCAGCCCCTCCGGAGGCGGGATGAACACCGGGGAGCTGTTTTTT.

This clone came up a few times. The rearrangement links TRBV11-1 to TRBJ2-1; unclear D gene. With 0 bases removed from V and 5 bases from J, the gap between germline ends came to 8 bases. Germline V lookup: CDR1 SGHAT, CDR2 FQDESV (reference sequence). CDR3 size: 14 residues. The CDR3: CASSLAWGNNEQFF. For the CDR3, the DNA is TGTGCCAGCAGCTTAGCGTGGGGAAACAATGAGCAGTTCTTC.

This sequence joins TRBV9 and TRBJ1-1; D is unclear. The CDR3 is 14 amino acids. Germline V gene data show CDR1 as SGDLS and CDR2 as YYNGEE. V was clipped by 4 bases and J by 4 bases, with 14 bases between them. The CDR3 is CASSPTPGLTEAFF. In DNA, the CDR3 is TGTGCCAGCAGCCCAACTCCGGGCCTCACTGAAGCTTTCTTT.